These 14 T cell receptor beta chains share one sample of origin, sequenced in a study of blood T cells in healthy people across ages. Through a sample-barcoded 5' primer and a J-beta primer mix, a second PCR was run for roughly 7 to 11 cycles. One entry per CDR3 protein, called by TCRdb with MiXCR from the 5' RACE reads. This sample carries 710,000 or so distinct CDR3 sequences, roughly 32% of them seen once, and the ten largest clones take 15% to 19%. Sample: blood. These receptors came from a woman of 80 years or more in good health.

V and J are TRBV20-1 and TRBJ2-1; D perhaps matches TRBD2 (5 bases). The last part of the DNA fits TRBJ2-7 better; the J call may be wrong. CDR1 is DFQATT and CDR2 is SNEGSKA in the germline V gene (reference sequence). The CDR3 runs to 11 residues. This CDR3 reads CSASKGDEQYF. For the CDR3, the DNA is TGCAGTGCCTCAAAGGGAGACGAGCAGTACTTC.

This clonotype came up many times. This chain links TRBV29-1 with TRBJ1-1; 8 bases align to TRBD1. Germline V gene lookup returns CDR1 SQVTM and CDR2 ANQGSEA. The CDR3 is made up of 11 amino acids. The J segment lost 8 bases and the V segment lost 3 bases, leaving 2 bases of the junction unmatched. The CDR3 sequence is CSVDRDREAFF. In DNA form, the CDR3 reads TGCAGCGTTGACCGGGACAGGGAAGCTTTCTTT.

CDR3 bases: TGTGCCAGTGAGACAGGGAACACAGATACGCAGTATTTT. It yields the protein CASETGNTDTQYF. The V and J genes are TRBV19 and TRBJ2-3, with 7 bases that match TRBD1. Per the germline V gene, CDR1 is LNHDA and CDR2 is SQIVND (reference sequence). V lost 8 bases and J lost 2; bases outside the gene matches: 4. This CDR3 comprises 13 residues.

This clonotype has at least ten counts. CDR3 nucleotides: TGCAGCGTTGACTATATCTATAGGGGACCCAACGAGCAGTTCTTC. Its translation: CSVDYIYRGPNEQFF. The chain employs TRBV29-1 and TRBJ2-1; TRBD1 or TRBD2 may be the D gene (5 bases each). V gave up 3 bases and J gave up 10 bases, with 22 bases separating them. The CDR3 loop spans 15 amino acids. Germline CDR1 is SQVTM and CDR2 is ANQGSEA.

The rearrangement links TRBV6-6 to TRBJ2-7; D remains ambiguous. There are 13 residues in the CDR3. Germline-derived CDR1 and CDR2 are MNHNY and SVGAGI (reference sequence). Deletions cut 2 bases from V and 3 bases from J, with 8 bases between. The DNA of the CDR3 is TGTGCCAGCAGTTACGGGCAGGTCTACGAGCAGTACTTC. Encoded protein: CASSYGQVYEQYF.

About this clonotype: One end of the junction varies from germline; a read error may be responsible. The chain has TRBV7-6 and TRBJ2-1; TRBD2 matches 7 bases. From germline, CDR1 is SGHVS and CDR2 FNYEAQ. The CDR3 covers 15 residues. Here the CDR3 DNA reads TGTGCCAGCAGCCGGGACTCCGGGGGGTACAATGGGCAGTTCTTC. It specifies CASSRDSGGYNGQFF.

Comments on this clonotype: Germline is not matched at one junction end, which may reflect a read error. CDR3 region: CASSYRSTNSFEQYF. DNA for the CDR3: TGTGCCAGCAGTTACAGATCAACGAACTCCTTCGAGCAGTACTTC. The V call is TRBV6-2 or TRBV6-3, the J call TRBJ2-5; D is uncertain. The DNA matches TRBJ2-7 better at its end, which makes the J call doubtful. CDR1 MNHEY and CDR2 SVGEGT come from the germline V gene. CDR3 size: 15 residues.

This sequence joins TRBV20-1 and TRBJ1-5; D is unresolved. V was shortened by 5 bases and J by 4 bases, with 18 bases between the two germline ends. The CDR3 contains 15 residues. Germline CDR1 DFQATT, CDR2 SNEGSKA (reference sequence). As DNA, the CDR3 is TGCAGTGCTGAGGGAGGGCAGGTGGTTAATCAGCCCCAGCATTTT. Amino acid sequence: CSAEGGQVVNQPQHF.

This clonotype was found a few times. The chain is built from TRBV5-1 and TRBJ2-7; D is perhaps TRBD1 (6 bases). Germline V CDR1 and CDR2: SGHRS, YFSETQ. The ends were cut back, 2 bases at V and 3 bases at J, with 18 bases in the middle. The CDR3 totals 16 residues. CDR3 sequence reads: CASSFANGQGLYEQYF. In DNA form, the CDR3 reads TGCGCCAGCAGCTTTGCTAATGGGCAGGGGCTCTACGAGCAGTACTTC.

Many counts were recorded for this clonotype. The chain links TRBV30 to TRBJ1-4; 10 nucleotides line up with TRBD1. The V gene's germline CDR1 is GTSNPN and CDR2 SVGIG (reference sequence). This CDR3 spans 14 amino acids. The V segment lost 3 bases and the J segment 6 bases; nucleotides outside the gene matches: 4. The CDR3 DNA sequence: TGTGCCTGGAGCACCGGGACAGGGGATGAAAAACTGTTTTTT. This gives the protein CAWSTGTGDEKLFF. Full variable domain (rest looked up from reference TRBV30 and TRBJ1-4): SQTIHQWPATLVQPVGSPLSLECTVEGTSNPNLYWYRQAAGRGLQLLFYSVGIGQISSEVPQNLSASRPQDRQFILSSKKLLLSDSGFYLCAWSTGTGDEKLFFGSGTQLSVL.

This clonotype was detected many times. This chain links TRBV3-1 with TRBJ2-3, with unresolved D. Looked up from germline, CDR1 is LGHDT and CDR2 is YNNKEL (reference sequence). V lost 5 bases to trimming and J lost 4 bases, with 13 bases between them. The CDR3 contains 14 residues. This CDR3 is CASSELSSPDTQYF. CDR3 DNA sequence: TGTGCCAGCAGCGAACTTTCGTCTCCAGATACGCAGTATTTT.

The chain employs TRBV20-1 and TRBJ2-7, with D possibly being TRBD1 (5 bases). The V end lost 3 bases, the J end lost 12 bases, and 21 bases lay between the germline ends. CDR3 length: 13 amino acids. Germline V gene data show CDR1 as DFQATT and CDR2 as SNEGSKA (reference sequence). The DNA for the CDR3 is TGCAGTGCTAGCGACGACAGTCAAGAGACCCGGTACTTC. Its translation: CSASDDSQETRYF.

This clonotype was detected ten times or more. The chain has TRBV3-1 and TRBJ1-5; D unresolved. Trimming cost V 5 bases and J 5 bases, with 13 bases left between them. The CDR3 covers 14 residues. The germline V gene encodes CDR1 LGHDT and CDR2 YNNKEL (reference sequence). The CDR3 sequence is CASSAREGYQPQHF. Here the CDR3 DNA reads TGTGCCAGCAGCGCAAGGGAGGGATATCAGCCCCAGCATTTT.

This clonotype has only a few counts. A read error may explain this, as a much larger clone is one base away. The chain employs TRBV11-1 and TRBJ2-5; D may be TRBD1 (6 bases). Trimming left V 2 bases short and J 11 bases short, with 24 bases between. The CDR3 sequence is 16 residues long. The germline CDR1 and CDR2 sequences are SGHAT and FQDESV (reference sequence). The CDR3 DNA sequence: TGTGCCAGCAGCTTAAATAAGCAGGGGTCTTACAATGAGCAGTACTTC. It is translated as CASSLNKQGSYNEQYF.